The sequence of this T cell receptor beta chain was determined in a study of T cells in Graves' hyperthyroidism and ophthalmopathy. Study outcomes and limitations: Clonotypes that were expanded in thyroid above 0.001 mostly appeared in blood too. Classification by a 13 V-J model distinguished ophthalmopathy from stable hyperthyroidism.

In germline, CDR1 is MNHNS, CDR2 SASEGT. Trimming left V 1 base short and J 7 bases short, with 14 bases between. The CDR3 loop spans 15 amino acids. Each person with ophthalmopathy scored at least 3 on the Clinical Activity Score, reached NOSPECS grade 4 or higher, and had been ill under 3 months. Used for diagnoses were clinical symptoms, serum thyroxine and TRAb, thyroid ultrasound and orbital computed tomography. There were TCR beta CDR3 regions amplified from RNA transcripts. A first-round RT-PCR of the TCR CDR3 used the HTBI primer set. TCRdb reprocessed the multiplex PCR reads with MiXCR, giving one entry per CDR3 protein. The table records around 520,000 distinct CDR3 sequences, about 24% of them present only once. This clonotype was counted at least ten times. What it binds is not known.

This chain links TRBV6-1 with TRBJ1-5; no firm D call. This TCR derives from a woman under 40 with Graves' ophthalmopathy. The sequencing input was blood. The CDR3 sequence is CASSEGTATRQPQHF. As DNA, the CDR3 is TGTGCCAGCAGTGAAGGCACTGCCACAAGGCAGCCCCAGCATTTT.